This T cell receptor beta chain was obtained from a study of shared clonotypes between healthy human individuals. Points from the study as a whole: A limitation of the genetic and exposure-history diversity represented arose from few donors.

The germline gives CDR1 SGHTA, CDR2 FQGNSA. CDR3 length equals 13 residues. The ends were cut back, 2 bases at V and 2 bases at J, with 4 bases in the middle. TCRdb's copy holds only in-frame clones and misses some; the assay was immunoSEQ multiplex PCR. The sample carries a few hundred thousand clones, around four fifths recorded once. There are a few counts of this clone. What it recognizes is unknown. This sequence originates from a young man in good health. The sequenced sample was memory CD4+ T cells sorted from blood. Subset specified: CD45RA-negative fraction. This sequence joins TRBV7-2 and TRBJ2-1; D unclear. The CDR3: CASSLRPYNEQFF. The CDR3 DNA follows: TGTGCCAGCAGCTTAAGACCCTACAATGAGCAGTTCTTC.